The sequence of this TCR beta chain was determined in a study of T cells after yellow fever vaccination. General study points: Subsequent booster samples again held most clones from primary vaccination (96% CD4, over 80% CD8). Weaker, the secondary response had a peak occurring faster, on day 5 versus 15.

CDR1 and CDR2 from the germline V gene are MNHEY and SMNVEV (reference sequence). With 5 bases clipped from V and 4 bases from J, the junction kept 11 bases outside the gene matches. This CDR3 comprises 16 residues. This clonotype was seen repeatedly, ten times or more. Its antigen is as yet unknown. 5'RACE template switching generated TCR cDNA, adding a universal primer site and UMIs. TCRdb re-called the 5' RACE reads through MiXCR, storing one row per CDR3 protein. Among around 610,000 distinct CDR3 sequences, roughly 12% were seen once, and the ten largest hold roughly 13%. Sequenced material: PBMCs, taken on the day of the yellow fever booster vaccination. The receptor's source is a man aged 30 to 39 who received the YFV17D yellow fever vaccine. V usage is TRBV27 and J usage is TRBJ2-1; 7 positions match TRBD2. The CDR3 DNA reads as TGTGCCAGCAGTCGTCGTTCGGGACTAAATTACAATGAGCAGTTCTTC. It yields the protein CASSRRSGLNYNEQFF.